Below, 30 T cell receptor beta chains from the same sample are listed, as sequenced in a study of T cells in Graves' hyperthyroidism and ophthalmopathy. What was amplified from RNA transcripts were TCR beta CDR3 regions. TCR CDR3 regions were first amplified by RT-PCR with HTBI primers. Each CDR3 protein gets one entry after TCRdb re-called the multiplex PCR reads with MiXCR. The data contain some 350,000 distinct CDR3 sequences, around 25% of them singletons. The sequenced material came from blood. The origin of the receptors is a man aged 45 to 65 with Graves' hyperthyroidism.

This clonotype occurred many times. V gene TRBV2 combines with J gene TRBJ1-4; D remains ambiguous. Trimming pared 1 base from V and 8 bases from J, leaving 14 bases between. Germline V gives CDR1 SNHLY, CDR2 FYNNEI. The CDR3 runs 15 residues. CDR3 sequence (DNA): TGTGCCAGCAGTGAAGTCGAGGCCACATGGGAAAAACTGTTTTTT. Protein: CASSEVEATWEKLFF.

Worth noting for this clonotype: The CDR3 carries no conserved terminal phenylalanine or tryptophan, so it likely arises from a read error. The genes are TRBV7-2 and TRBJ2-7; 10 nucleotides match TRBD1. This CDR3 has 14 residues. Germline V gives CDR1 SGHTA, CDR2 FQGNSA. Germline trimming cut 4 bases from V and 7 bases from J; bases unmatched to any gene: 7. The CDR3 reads CASSSDRGLGEQYL. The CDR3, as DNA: TGTGCCAGCAGCTCCGACAGGGGGCTAGGAGAGCAGTACCTC.

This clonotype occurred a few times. The CDR3 loop is CASSQFTGSEAFF. The CDR3 region has the DNA TGCGCCAGCAGCCAATTCACAGGAAGTGAAGCTTTCTTT. J is TRBJ1-1 and V is TRBV4-1; perhaps TRBD1 as D (5 bases). This CDR3 is 13 amino acids long. Germline CDR1 reads MGHRA; CDR2 reads YSYEKL. The V end lost 2 bases, the J end lost 7 bases, and 11 bases lay between the germline ends.

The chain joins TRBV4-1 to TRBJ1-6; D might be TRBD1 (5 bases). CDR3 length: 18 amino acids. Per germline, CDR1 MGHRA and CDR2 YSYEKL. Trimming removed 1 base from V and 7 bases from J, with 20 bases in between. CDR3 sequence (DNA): TGCGCCAGCAGCCAAGCCCCTTTTGCGGGACGGGCAAATTCACCCCTCCACTTT. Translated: CASSQAPFAGRANSPLHF.

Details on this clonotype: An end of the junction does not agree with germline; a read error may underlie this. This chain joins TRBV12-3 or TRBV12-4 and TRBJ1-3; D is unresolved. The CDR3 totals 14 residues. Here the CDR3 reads CATSLNGNRNTIYF. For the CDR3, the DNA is TGTGCCACCAGTTTGAACGGCAATAGGAACACCATATATTTT.

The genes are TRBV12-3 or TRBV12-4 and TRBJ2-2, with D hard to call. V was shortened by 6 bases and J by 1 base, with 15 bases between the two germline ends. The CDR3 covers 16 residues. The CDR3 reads CASRQNSPMNTGELFF. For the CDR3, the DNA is TGTGCCAGCAGGCAGAATAGCCCAATGAACACCGGGGAGCTGTTTTTT.

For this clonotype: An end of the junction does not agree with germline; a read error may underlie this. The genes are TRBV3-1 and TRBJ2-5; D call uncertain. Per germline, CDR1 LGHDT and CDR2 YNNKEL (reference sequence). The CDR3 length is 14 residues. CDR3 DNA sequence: TGCGCCAGCAGCCAAGCGAACAGCCAAGAGACCCAGTACTTC. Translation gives CASSQANSQETQYF.

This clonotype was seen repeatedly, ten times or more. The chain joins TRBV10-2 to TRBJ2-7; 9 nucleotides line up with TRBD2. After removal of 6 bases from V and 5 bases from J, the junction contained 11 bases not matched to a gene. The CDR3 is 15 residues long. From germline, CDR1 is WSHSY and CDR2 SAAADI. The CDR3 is CASRAGTSWTDEQYF. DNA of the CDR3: TGCGCCAGCAGGGCCGGGACTAGCTGGACCGACGAGCAGTACTTC.

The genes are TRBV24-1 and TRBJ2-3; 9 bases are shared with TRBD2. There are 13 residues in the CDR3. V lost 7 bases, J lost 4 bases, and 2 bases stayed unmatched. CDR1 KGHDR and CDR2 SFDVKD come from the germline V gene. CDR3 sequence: CATRAGGSDTQYF. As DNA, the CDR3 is TGTGCCACCAGAGCGGGAGGATCAGATACGCAGTATTTT.

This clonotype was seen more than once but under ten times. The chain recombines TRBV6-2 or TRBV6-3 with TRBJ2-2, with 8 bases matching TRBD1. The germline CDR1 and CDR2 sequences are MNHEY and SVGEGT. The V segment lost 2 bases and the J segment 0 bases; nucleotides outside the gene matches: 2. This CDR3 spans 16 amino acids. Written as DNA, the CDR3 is TGTGCCAGCAGTTACCAGGGGGCTGCGAACACCGGGGAGCTGTTTTTT. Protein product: CASSYQGAANTGELFF.

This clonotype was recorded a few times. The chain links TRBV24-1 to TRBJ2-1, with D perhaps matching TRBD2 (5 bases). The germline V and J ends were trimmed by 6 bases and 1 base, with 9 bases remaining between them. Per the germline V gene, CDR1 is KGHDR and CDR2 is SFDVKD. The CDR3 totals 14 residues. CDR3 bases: TGTGCCACCAGTTCCCCGGGGTCCTACAATGAGCAGTTCTTC. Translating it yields CATSSPGSYNEQFF.

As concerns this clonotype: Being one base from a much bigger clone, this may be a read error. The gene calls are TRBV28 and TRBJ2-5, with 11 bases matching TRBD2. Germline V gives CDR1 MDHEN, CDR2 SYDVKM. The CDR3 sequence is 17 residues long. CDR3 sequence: CASSFGWLAGGQETQHF. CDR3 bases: TGTGCCAGCAGTTTCGGCTGGCTAGCGGGGGGCCAAGAGACCCAGCACTTC.

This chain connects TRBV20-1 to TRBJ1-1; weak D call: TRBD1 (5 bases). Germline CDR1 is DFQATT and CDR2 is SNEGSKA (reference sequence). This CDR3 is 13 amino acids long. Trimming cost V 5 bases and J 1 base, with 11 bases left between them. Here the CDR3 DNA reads TGCAGTGCTCTAGGGACGGCGAACACTGAAGCTTTCTTT. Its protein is CSALGTANTEAFF.

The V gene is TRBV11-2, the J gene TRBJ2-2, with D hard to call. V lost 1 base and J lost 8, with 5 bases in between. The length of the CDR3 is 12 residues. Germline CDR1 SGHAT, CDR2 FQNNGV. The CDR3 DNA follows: TGTGCCAGCAGCTTAGGGCTTGGGGAGCTGTTTTTT. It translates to CASSLGLGELFF.

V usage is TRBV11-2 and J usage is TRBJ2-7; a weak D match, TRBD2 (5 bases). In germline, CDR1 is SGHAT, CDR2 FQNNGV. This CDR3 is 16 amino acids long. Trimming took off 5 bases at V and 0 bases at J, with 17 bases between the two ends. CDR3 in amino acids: CASSIRAGVGSYEQYF. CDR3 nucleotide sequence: TGTGCCAGCAGCATTCGTGCCGGGGTGGGCTCCTACGAGCAGTACTTC.

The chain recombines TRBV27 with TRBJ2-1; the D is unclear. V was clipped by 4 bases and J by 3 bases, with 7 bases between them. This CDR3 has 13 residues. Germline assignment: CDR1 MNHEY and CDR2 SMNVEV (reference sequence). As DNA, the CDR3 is TGTGCCAGCAGTTACAGAGTCTACAATGAGCAGTTCTTC. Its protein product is CASSYRVYNEQFF.

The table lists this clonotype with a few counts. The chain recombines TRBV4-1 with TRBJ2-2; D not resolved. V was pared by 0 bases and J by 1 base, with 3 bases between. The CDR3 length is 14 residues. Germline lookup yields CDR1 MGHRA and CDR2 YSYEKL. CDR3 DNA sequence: TGCGCCAGCAGCCAAGACCGGAACACCGGGGAGCTGTTTTTT. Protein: CASSQDRNTGELFF.

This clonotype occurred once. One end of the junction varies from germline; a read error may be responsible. CDR3 sequence: CASKRTASTDTQYF. The CDR3 DNA follows: TGCGCCAGCAAAAGGACCGCCTCCACAGATACGCAGTATTTC. V gene TRBV10-2 combines with J gene TRBJ2-3; D unresolved. The CDR3 runs to 14 residues. Looked up from germline, CDR1 is WSHSY and CDR2 is SAAADI.

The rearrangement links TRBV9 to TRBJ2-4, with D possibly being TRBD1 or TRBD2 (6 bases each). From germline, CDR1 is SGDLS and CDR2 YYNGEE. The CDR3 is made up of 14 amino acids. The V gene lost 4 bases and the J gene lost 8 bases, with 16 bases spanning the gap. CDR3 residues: CASSTGHQRDIQYF. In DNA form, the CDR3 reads TGTGCCAGCAGCACGGGACACCAGCGGGACATTCAGTACTTC.

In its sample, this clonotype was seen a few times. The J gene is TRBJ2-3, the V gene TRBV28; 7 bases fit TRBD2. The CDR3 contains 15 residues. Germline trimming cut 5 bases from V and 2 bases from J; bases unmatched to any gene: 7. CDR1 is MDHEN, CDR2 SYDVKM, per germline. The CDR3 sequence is CASSQLAAFTDTQYF. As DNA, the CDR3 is TGTGCCAGCAGTCAGCTAGCGGCTTTCACAGATACGCAGTATTTT.

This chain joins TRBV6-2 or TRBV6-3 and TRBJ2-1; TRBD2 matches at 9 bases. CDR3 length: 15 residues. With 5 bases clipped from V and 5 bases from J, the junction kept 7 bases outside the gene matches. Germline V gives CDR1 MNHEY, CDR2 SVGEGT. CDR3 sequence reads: CASSRIAGGHNEQFF. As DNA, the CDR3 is TGTGCCAGCAGTCGGATCGCGGGAGGGCACAATGAGCAGTTCTTC.

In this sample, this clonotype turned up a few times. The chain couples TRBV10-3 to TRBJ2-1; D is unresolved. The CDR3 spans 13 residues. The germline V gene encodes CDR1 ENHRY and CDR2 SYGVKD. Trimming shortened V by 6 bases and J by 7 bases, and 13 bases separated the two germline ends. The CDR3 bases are TGTGCCATCAGCCTCTTCCAAACTAATGAGCAGTTCTTC. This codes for CAISLFQTNEQFF.

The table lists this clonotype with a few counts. CDR3 residues: CSVVGWLGKTDTQYF. CDR3 DNA sequence: TGCAGCGTTGTCGGATGGCTTGGGAAAACAGATACGCAGTATTTT. This rearrangement joins TRBV29-1 to TRBJ2-3; D is undetermined. Germline lookup yields CDR1 SQVTM and CDR2 ANQGSEA. This CDR3 is built from 15 residues. V lost 4 bases, J lost 3 bases, and 17 bases lay in between.

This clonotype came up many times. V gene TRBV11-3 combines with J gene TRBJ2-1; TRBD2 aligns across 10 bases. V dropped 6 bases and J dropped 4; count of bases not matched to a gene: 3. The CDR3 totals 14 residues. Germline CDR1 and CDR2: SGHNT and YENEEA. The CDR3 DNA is TGTGCCAGCAGAGAGCGGGAGGGATACAATGAGCAGTTCTTC. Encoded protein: CASREREGYNEQFF.

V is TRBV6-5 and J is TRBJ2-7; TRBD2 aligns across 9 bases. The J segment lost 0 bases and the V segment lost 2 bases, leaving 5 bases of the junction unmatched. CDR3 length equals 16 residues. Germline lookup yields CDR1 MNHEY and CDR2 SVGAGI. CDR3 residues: CASSYRGAGGSYEQYF. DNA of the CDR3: TGTGCCAGCAGTTACCGAGGAGCGGGGGGCTCCTACGAGCAGTACTTC.

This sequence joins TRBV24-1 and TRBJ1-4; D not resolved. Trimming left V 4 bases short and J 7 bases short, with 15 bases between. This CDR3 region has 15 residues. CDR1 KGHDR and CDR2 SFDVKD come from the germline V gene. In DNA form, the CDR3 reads TGTGCCACCAGTGAAGGCGGGGAGGTCGTTGAAAAACTGTTTTTT. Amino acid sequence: CATSEGGEVVEKLFF.

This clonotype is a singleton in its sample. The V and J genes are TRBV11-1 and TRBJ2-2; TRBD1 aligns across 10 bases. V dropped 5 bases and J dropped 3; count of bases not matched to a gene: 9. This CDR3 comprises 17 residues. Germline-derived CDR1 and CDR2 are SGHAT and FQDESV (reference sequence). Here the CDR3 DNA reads TGTGCCAGCAGCCGCCGAAGACAGGGGGCCTACACCGGGGAGCTGTTTTTT. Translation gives CASSRRRQGAYTGELFF.

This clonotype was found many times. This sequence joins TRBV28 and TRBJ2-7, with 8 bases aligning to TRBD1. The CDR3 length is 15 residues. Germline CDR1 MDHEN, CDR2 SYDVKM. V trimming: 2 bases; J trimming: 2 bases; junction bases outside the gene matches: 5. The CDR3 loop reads CASSLAGQGTYEQYF. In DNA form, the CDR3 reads TGTGCCAGCAGTTTAGCAGGACAGGGAACCTACGAGCAGTACTTC.

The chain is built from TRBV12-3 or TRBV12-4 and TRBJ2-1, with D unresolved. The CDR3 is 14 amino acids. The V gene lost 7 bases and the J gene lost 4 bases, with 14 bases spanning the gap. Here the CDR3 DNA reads TGTGCCAGCAAAAAAAGAGCCCAATACAATGAGCAGTTCTTC. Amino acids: CASKKRAQYNEQFF.

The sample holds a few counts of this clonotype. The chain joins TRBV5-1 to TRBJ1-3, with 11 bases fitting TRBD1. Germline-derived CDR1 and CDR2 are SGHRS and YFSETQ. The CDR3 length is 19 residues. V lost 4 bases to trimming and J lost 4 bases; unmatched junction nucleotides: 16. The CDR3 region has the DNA TGCGCCAGCAGCCCAAGGGACAGGGGGATCGGTCCGAGGGGAAACACCATATATTTT. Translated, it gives CASSPRDRGIGPRGNTIYF.